These 31 T cell receptor beta chains were all obtained from the same sample, sequenced in a study of blood T cell repertoires in COVID-19. The protocol was immunoSEQ multiplex PCR, while the TCRdb copy is restricted to in-frame clones and leaves out a portion. The sample holds approximately 280,000 clones; about 82% are singletons and the top ten take 5% to 6.5%. Sequencing used peripheral blood. The origin of the receptors is a man over 45 with active or convalescent COVID-19.

The J gene is TRBJ2-5, the V gene TRBV2; 7 bases line up with TRBD2. The germline V gene has CDR1 SNHLY and CDR2 FYNNEI. The V and J ends lost 7 bases and 2 bases, in that order; junction bases with no gene match: 10. The CDR3 sequence is 15 residues long. For the CDR3, the DNA is TGTGCCAGCAAGGACTCTAGCGGCCCACAAGAGACCCAGTACTTC. The encoded protein is CASKDSSGPQETQYF.

The chain links TRBV19 to TRBJ2-7, with no clear D. The CDR3 is 16 residues long. Trimming shortened V by 4 bases and J by 2 bases, and 18 bases separated the two germline ends. Germline loops: CDR1 LNHDA, CDR2 SQIVND (reference sequence). For the CDR3, the DNA is TGTGCCAGTAGTACAGCAGGATCATTTCTACCCTACGAGCAGTACTTC. This sequence encodes CASSTAGSFLPYEQYF.

This clone was seen a single time. CDR3 region: CASSLPLGANQETQYF. The DNA for the CDR3 is TGTGCCAGCAGTTTACCTCTAGGGGCTAACCAAGAGACCCAGTACTTC. The rearrangement uses TRBV28 and TRBJ2-5; tentatively, D is TRBD1 (5 bases). V gave up 2 bases and J gave up 0 bases, with 13 bases separating them. Looked up from germline, CDR1 is MDHEN and CDR2 is SYDVKM. CDR3 length: 16 amino acids.

In its sample, this clone was seen a few times. The V and J genes are TRBV6-5 and TRBJ1-1, with D perhaps matching TRBD1 (6 bases). The V gene lost 4 bases and the J gene lost 8 bases, with 14 bases spanning the gap. The CDR3 is 13 amino acids. Germline CDR1 is MNHEY and CDR2 is SVGAGI. CDR3 nucleotide sequence: TGTGCCAGCAGTTTCAATTCCGGGACAGAAGCTTTCTTT. This encodes CASSFNSGTEAFF.

The genes are TRBV3-1 (or the pseudogene TRBV3-2) and TRBJ2-4; TRBD1 might be the D (5 bases). V was shortened by 3 bases and J by 12 bases, with 9 bases between the two germline ends. The CDR3 spans 11 residues. Germline CDR1 is LGHDT and CDR2 is YNNKEL (reference sequence). The CDR3: CASSHRGTQYF. CDR3 DNA sequence: TGTGCCAGCAGCCATAGGGGAACTCAGTACTTC.

As for this clone: Other nucleotide sequences in the sample specify the same CDR3. The V call is TRBV6-5, the J call TRBJ2-7, with 7 bases matching TRBD1. Per the germline V gene, CDR1 is MNHEY and CDR2 is SVGAGI. This CDR3 region has 15 residues. V lost 0 bases to trimming and J lost 0 bases; unmatched junction nucleotides: 2. The CDR3 coding sequence is TGTGCCAGCAGTTACTCGAACAGGGGCTCCTACGAGCAGTACTTC. Translated, it gives CASSYSNRGSYEQYF.

This chain uses TRBV29-1 with TRBJ2-1; TRBD2 matches 10 bases. There are 13 residues in the CDR3. With V trimmed by 4 bases and J by 4 bases, 1 base remained unmatched. Germline loops: CDR1 SQVTM, CDR2 ANQGSEA. The DNA for the CDR3 is TGCAGCGTTGCTAGCGGGGGTTACAATGAGCAGTTCTTC. As protein: CSVASGGYNEQFF.

This clone was recorded a few times. The rearrangement links TRBV19 to TRBJ1-1; TRBD1 matches 12 bases. Trimming removed 6 bases from V and 8 bases from J; junction bases left unmatched: 10. The CDR3 sequence is 15 residues long. The germline CDR1 and CDR2 sequences are LNHDA and SQIVND (reference sequence). The chain's CDR3 is CASRLTGTGGFEAFF. In DNA form, the CDR3 reads TGTGCCAGTAGACTTACCGGGACAGGGGGCTTCGAAGCTTTCTTT. Using reference TRBV19 and TRBJ1-1 for the parts outside the CDR3, the full variable domain is DGGITQSPKYLFRKEGQNVTLSCEQNLNHDAMYWYRQDPGQGLRLIYYSQIVNDFQKGDIAEGYSVSREKKESFPLTVTSAQKNPTAFYLCASRLTGTGGFEAFFGQGTRLTVV.

This clone was seen a handful of times. The junction departs from the called germline gene at one end, perhaps through a read error. The chain has TRBV19 and TRBJ2-6; D is possibly TRBD1 (5 bases). The germline V gene encodes CDR1 LNHDA and CDR2 SQIVND (reference sequence). This CDR3 contains 16 residues. The CDR3, as DNA: TGTGCCAGTAGGATAGGTCACAGGACTGGGGCCAACGTCCTGACTTTC. Protein product: CASRIGHRTGANVLTF.

The chain has TRBV7-8 and TRBJ1-1; TRBD1 agrees at 9 bases. V lost 4 bases to trimming and J lost 10 bases; unmatched junction nucleotides: 7. This CDR3 contains 13 residues. Germline lookup yields CDR1 SGHVS and CDR2 FQNEAQ. The CDR3 loop reads CASSSDRGFIAFF. DNA of the CDR3: TGTGCCAGCAGCTCGGACAGGGGTTTCATAGCTTTCTTT.

V usage is TRBV19 and J usage is TRBJ1-2, with 11 positions matching TRBD1. Germline values: CDR1 LNHDA, CDR2 SQIVND (reference sequence). V was clipped by 5 bases and J by 4 bases; unmatched bases: 6. The CDR3 totals 15 residues. The CDR3 DNA is TGTGCCAGTAGTTCTAGGACAGGGGGCATCTATGGCTACACCTTC. It codes for CASSSRTGGIYGYTF.

The chain employs TRBV3-1 (or the pseudogene TRBV3-2) and TRBJ2-7; TRBD2 matches at 7 bases. Germline lookup yields CDR1 LGHDT and CDR2 YNNKEL (reference sequence). After removal of 1 base from V and 4 bases from J, the junction contained 10 bases not matched to a gene. This CDR3 is built from 16 residues. CDR3 in amino acids: CASSQGKTAGPYEQYF. DNA for the CDR3: TGTGCCAGCAGCCAAGGGAAGACAGCGGGGCCATACGAGCAGTACTTC.

This clone appeared a few times. This chain joins TRBV28 and TRBJ2-7; tentatively, D is TRBD1 (5 bases). CDR3 length equals 14 residues. The germline gives CDR1 MDHEN, CDR2 SYDVKM. V lost 7 bases and J lost 7, with 20 bases in between. CDR3 protein: CASTKPGNRGEQYF. The CDR3 DNA sequence: TGTGCCAGCACTAAACCAGGGAACCGAGGTGAGCAGTACTTC.

This clone appeared once. The identical CDR3 is also encoded by other nucleotide sequences in the sample. V usage is TRBV5-1 and J usage is TRBJ1-3; 7 bases are a match to TRBD1. Trimming took 4 bases from V and 2 from J; bases not matched to a gene: 3. Germline CDR1 is SGHRS and CDR2 is YFSETQ. The CDR3 has 14 amino acids. The CDR3 sequence is CASSPGTAGNTIYF. CDR3 nucleotides: TGCGCCAGCAGCCCTGGGACAGCTGGAAACACCATATATTTT.

This clone has more than one count but fewer than ten. V is TRBV7-9 and J is TRBJ1-1; 9 bases match TRBD1. Per the germline V gene, CDR1 is SEHNR and CDR2 is FQNEAQ (reference sequence). The CDR3 consists of 14 residues. Losses at the gene ends were 4 bases for V and 3 bases for J; bases not matched to a gene: 3. Here the CDR3 DNA reads TGTGCCAGCAGCTCTGGGACAGGGTACACTGAAGCTTTCTTT. Its translation: CASSSGTGYTEAFF.

CDR3 sequence reads: CATSRERGGISETQYF. The CDR3 DNA reads TGTGCCACCAGCAGAGAGCGCGGAGGGATCTCGGAGACCCAGTACTTC. This chain uses TRBV15 with TRBJ2-5; TRBD2 might be the D (6 bases). Germline CDR1 is LNHNV and CDR2 is YYDKDF (reference sequence). Trimming removed 0 bases from V and 5 bases from J, with 16 bases in between. CDR3 length: 16 amino acids.

V and J are TRBV5-4 and TRBJ2-3; TRBD1 might be the D (6 bases). Trimming left V 4 bases short and J 3 bases short, with 12 bases between. From germline, CDR1 is SGHNT and CDR2 YYREEE (reference sequence). The CDR3 has 14 amino acids. In nucleotides, the CDR3 is TGTGCCAGCAGCCAAGGGGGTGGTACAGATACGCAGTATTTT. Its protein product is CASSQGGGTDTQYF.

The V call is TRBV6-1, the J call TRBJ2-2, with TRBD2 as a possible D gene (7 bases). This CDR3 comprises 17 residues. CDR1 MNHNS and CDR2 SASEGT come from the germline V gene. V lost 2 bases and J 7 bases, leaving 20 bases between the germline ends. This CDR3 is CASSEFTRGAPGGELFF. CDR3 bases: TGTGCCAGCAGTGAATTTACTCGGGGGGCTCCCGGCGGGGAGCTGTTTTTT.

The rearrangement joins TRBV5-1 to TRBJ1-1; 11 nucleotides line up with TRBD1. V shed 4 bases, J shed 4 bases, and the junction held 6 bases outside the gene matches. This CDR3 is built from 15 residues. Germline lookup yields CDR1 SGHRS and CDR2 YFSETQ. In DNA, the CDR3 is TGCGCCAGCAGCCTTACCGGGACAGGGGGCACTGAAGCTTTCTTT. Protein sequence: CASSLTGTGGTEAFF.

This chain links TRBV7-2 with TRBJ2-3; 12 bases agree with TRBD2. This CDR3 region has 18 residues. J gave up 4 bases and V 5 bases, and 13 bases lay outside the gene matches. Germline values: CDR1 SGHTA, CDR2 FQGNSA. The CDR3 region has the DNA TGTGCCAGCAGCCTAGGCCCTCCTAGCGGGAGGGCCCCAGATACGCAGTATTTT. This gives the protein CASSLGPPSGRAPDTQYF.

The DNA of the CDR3 is TGTGCCAGCAGCCCAACTAGCGGGCCCGGGGAGCTGTTTTTT. Translation gives CASSPTSGPGELFF. The V and J genes are TRBV11-3 and TRBJ2-2, with TRBD2 identical over 9 bases. This CDR3 is 14 amino acids long. After removal of 5 bases from V and 6 bases from J, the junction contained 4 bases not matched to a gene. Germline CDR1 SGHNT, CDR2 YENEEA.

The V call is TRBV27, the J call TRBJ1-6; TRBD1 is a possible D gene (5 bases). CDR3 length: 14 residues. Germline CDR1 and CDR2: MNHEY and SMNVEV (reference sequence). The ends were cut back, 4 bases at V and 5 bases at J, with 9 bases in the middle. The CDR3 bases are TGTGCCAGCAGTTCCCAGGGTAATAATTCACCCCTCCACTTT. This sequence encodes CASSSQGNNSPLHF.

The chain uses TRBV27 and TRBJ1-1, with a weak D call TRBD1 (5 bases). Germline CDR1 MNHEY, CDR2 SMNVEV (reference sequence). There are 14 residues in the CDR3. V was trimmed by 11 bases and J by 0 bases, leaving 16 bases between them. CDR3 coding DNA: TGTGCCGGGGGGGGAAGGGTCGTGAACACTGAAGCTTTCTTT. This sequence encodes CAGGGRVVNTEAFF.

This chain joins TRBV6-6 and TRBJ2-1, with 9 nucleotides matching TRBD1. This CDR3 comprises 15 residues. Germline CDR1 reads MNHNY; CDR2 reads SVGAGI (reference sequence). Germline trimming cut 0 bases from V and 8 bases from J; bases unmatched to any gene: 5. In DNA form, the CDR3 reads TGTGCCAGCAGTTACTCTGGGACAGGGAGCTATGAGCAGTTCTTC. The encoded protein is CASSYSGTGSYEQFF.

The J gene is TRBJ2-1, the V gene TRBV9; 9 bases align to TRBD2. Losses at the gene ends were 0 bases for V and 9 bases for J; bases not matched to a gene: 10. The CDR3 spans 16 residues. Germline values: CDR1 SGDLS, CDR2 YYNGEE. The CDR3 loop reads CASSVAPGGRDAEQFF. CDR3 nucleotides: TGTGCCAGCAGCGTAGCCCCCGGCGGGAGGGACGCTGAGCAGTTCTTC. The full variable domain, with the rest looked up from reference TRBV9 and TRBJ2-1, is DSGVTQTPKHLITATGQRVTLRCSPRSGDLSVYWYQQSLDQGLQFLIQYYNGEERAKGNILERFSAQQFPDLHSELNLSSLELGDSALYFCASSVAPGGRDAEQFFGPGTRLTVL.

The rearrangement joins TRBV5-6 to TRBJ1-2; a possible D gene is TRBD1 (6 bases). The CDR3 is made up of 16 amino acids. Looked up from germline, CDR1 is SGHDT and CDR2 is YYEEEE. V dropped 2 bases and J dropped 1 base, with 15 bases sitting between them. Here the CDR3 reads CASSFPERQVNYGYTF. DNA of the CDR3: TGTGCCAGCAGCTTCCCGGAGAGACAGGTTAACTATGGCTACACCTTC.

The chain recombines TRBV9 with TRBJ2-5; 9 bases are a match to TRBD2. Per the germline V gene, CDR1 is SGDLS and CDR2 is YYNGEE. This CDR3 is built from 15 residues. The V segment lost 4 bases and the J segment 5 bases; nucleotides outside the gene matches: 9. CDR3 loop: CASSPLAGEGETQYF. In nucleotides, the CDR3 is TGTGCCAGCAGCCCCTTAGCGGGAGAGGGGGAGACCCAGTACTTC.

The chain joins TRBV5-1 to TRBJ2-7; possible D gene TRBD2, 5 bases. The V end was cut by 0 bases, the J end by 5 bases, with 12 bases between. This CDR3 has 14 residues. CDR1 and CDR2 from the germline V gene are SGHRS and YFSETQ. The CDR3 DNA follows: TGCGCCAGCAGCTTGGCCGCAGGAGCGGACGAGCAGTACTTC. Protein product: CASSLAAGADEQYF.

The chain has TRBV10-3 and TRBJ2-7; 14 bases match TRBD2. After removal of 6 bases from V and 4 bases from J, the junction contained 11 bases not matched to a gene. The CDR3 is made up of 17 amino acids. Germline V lookup: CDR1 ENHRY, CDR2 SYGVKD. CDR3 DNA: TGTGCCATCAGCCGGGGACTAGCGGGAGAGCTTGGATACGAGCAGTACTTC. Its protein is CAISRGLAGELGYEQYF.

The V and J genes are TRBV27 and TRBJ1-2; a possible D gene is TRBD1 (5 bases). The germline V gene encodes CDR1 MNHEY and CDR2 SMNVEV (reference sequence). CDR3 length: 14 amino acids. V was clipped by 9 bases and J by 7 bases, with 21 bases between them. This CDR3 is CASWGRESTSGYTF. In DNA, the CDR3 is TGTGCCAGTTGGGGCCGGGAGAGCACCAGTGGCTACACCTTC.

This sequence joins TRBV19 and TRBJ1-3, with D unresolved. This CDR3 spans 16 amino acids. CDR1 is LNHDA, CDR2 SQIVND, per germline (reference sequence). V was clipped by 4 bases and J by 2 bases, with 15 bases between them. CDR3 sequence (DNA): TGTGCCAGTAGTACCACCGCGGCGAGTACTGGAAACACCATATATTTT. Protein sequence: CASSTTAASTGNTIYF.